The next 6 T cell receptor beta chains were all read from a single sample in a study of Ad26.COV2.S vaccination and SARS-CoV-2 variants. TCRdb keeps only in-frame clones here, not all; method: immunoSEQ multiplex PCR. Altogether some 520,000 clones are present, around nine tenths being singletons, with the ten largest covering about 13%. Treatment meaning: some 20 received Ad26.COV2.S at low or high dose, single or two shots; 5 received placebo; per-sample allocation not given. Each sample was drawn 63 days after the first injection (of vaccine or placebo). The specimen was peripheral blood, collected in a trial of Ad26.COV2.S vaccine versus placebo. These receptor sequences come from a person between 18 and 65 years old who received the Ad26.COV2.S COVID-19 vaccine or a placebo.

The CDR3: CASSQDWTGDGYTF. CDR3 DNA: TGTGCCAGCAGCCAAGACTGGACAGGGGACGGCTACACCTTC. The V call is TRBV14, the J call TRBJ1-2; 9 positions agree with TRBD1. The V and J ends lost 0 bases and 8 bases, in that order; junction bases with no gene match: 4. Germline V gene lookup returns CDR1 SGHDN and CDR2 FVKESK. CDR3 length: 14 amino acids. Full variable domain (rest looked up from reference TRBV14 and TRBJ1-2): EAGVTQFPSHSVIEKGQTVTLRCDPISGHDNLYWYRRVMGKEIKFLLHFVKESKQDESGMPNNRFLAERTGGTYSTLKVQPAELEDSGVYFCASSQDWTGDGYTFGSGTRLTVV.

V gene TRBV20-1 combines with J gene TRBJ1-1; unclear D gene. Trimming removed 6 bases at V and 1 base at J, with 3 bases between. The CDR3 extends over 10 amino acids. Per the germline V gene, CDR1 is DFQATT and CDR2 is SNEGSKA (reference sequence). CDR3 DNA: TGCAGTGCGCAGAACACTGAAGCTTTCTTT. The encoded protein is CSAQNTEAFF.

V is TRBV7-2 and J is TRBJ2-7, with TRBD1 matching over 10 bases. The junction had 3 bases not matched to a gene; V was cut back by 0 bases and J by 4 bases. Germline loops: CDR1 SGHTA, CDR2 FQGNSA. The CDR3 sequence is 15 residues long. The CDR3: CASSLAGTGVYEQYF. The CDR3 DNA sequence: TGTGCCAGCAGCTTAGCGGGGACAGGGGTTTACGAGCAGTACTTC.

This clone was counted ten times or more. The chain recombines TRBV6-6 with TRBJ1-5; D is uncertain. This CDR3 comprises 14 residues. Trimming removed 0 bases from V and 6 bases from J, with 9 bases in between. The V gene's germline CDR1 is MNHNY and CDR2 SVGAGI (reference sequence). The CDR3 loop reads CASSYSGLSQPQHF. The DNA for the CDR3 is TGTGCCAGCAGTTACTCCGGGCTGAGTCAGCCCCAGCATTTT.

The chain couples TRBV13 to TRBJ2-4, with D unresolved. V was pared by 2 bases and J by 0 bases, with 8 bases between. This CDR3 spans 15 amino acids. In germline, CDR1 is PRHDT, CDR2 FYEKMQ (reference sequence). The CDR3 is CASSLTGLAKNIQYF. CDR3 bases: TGTGCCAGCAGCTTAACCGGGCTAGCCAAAAACATTCAGTACTTC.

V and J are TRBV19 and TRBJ1-5, with a weak D call TRBD1 (6 bases). The V end lost 4 bases, the J end lost 0 bases, and 13 bases lay between the germline ends. Per germline, CDR1 LNHDA and CDR2 SQIVND (reference sequence). The CDR3 has 16 amino acids. The CDR3: CASSTGQTISNQPQHF. CDR3 bases: TGTGCCAGTAGTACCGGACAGACGATTAGCAATCAGCCCCAGCATTTT.